Sequencing of this T cell receptor (beta chain) was carried out in a study of shared clonotypes between healthy human individuals. Study-wide points: Clonotype sharing among donors likely depends on sequencing depth.

Notes on this clone: Its antigen remains unknown.

Only CD45RO-negative cells positively selected for CCR7 counted as naive CD8 cells, so terminally differentiated effector memory CD45RA+ cells were excluded. Losses at the gene ends were 0 bases for V and 3 bases for J; bases not matched to a gene: 5. This CDR3 is built from 16 residues. The germline CDR1 and CDR2 sequences are LGHNA and YSLEER. The data were produced by immunoSEQ multiplex PCR, yet TCRdb's version contains in-frame clones alone and is incomplete. Among about 2 million clones listed, about 95% were seen once. This sequence originates from a young man in good health. This chain joins TRBV4-3 and TRBJ1-5; 7 positions agree with TRBD1. The sample comprised naive CD8+ T cells sorted from blood. The CDR3 DNA reads TGCGCCAGCAGCCAAGAAGTGGGACAGCTCAATCAGCCCCAGCATTTT. This codes for CASSQEVGQLNQPQHF.